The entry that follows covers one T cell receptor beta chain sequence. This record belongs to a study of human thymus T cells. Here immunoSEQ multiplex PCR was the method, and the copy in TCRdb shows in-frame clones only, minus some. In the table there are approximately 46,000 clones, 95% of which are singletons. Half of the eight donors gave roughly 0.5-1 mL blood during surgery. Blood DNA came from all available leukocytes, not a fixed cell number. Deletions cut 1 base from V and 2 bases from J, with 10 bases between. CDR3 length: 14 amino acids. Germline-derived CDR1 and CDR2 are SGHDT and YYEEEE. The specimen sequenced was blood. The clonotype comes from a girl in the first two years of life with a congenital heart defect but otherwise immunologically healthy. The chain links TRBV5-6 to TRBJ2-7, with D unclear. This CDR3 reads CASSLWGNPYEQYF. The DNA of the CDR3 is TGTGCCAGCAGCTTGTGGGGTAACCCCTACGAGCAGTACTTC.